The present TCR beta chain was sequenced within a study of blood T cell repertoires in COVID-19. The overall study: COVID-19 samples, acute and convalescent, were from the United States, Italy and Spain. PBMCs, B-cell-depleted T cells, or T cells provided the cDNA or gDNA that made up the material.

As processed by the authors: Reference gene primers were amplified, and this amplification served to estimate nucleated cell counts. The repertoire was sequenced with immunoSEQ multiplex PCR; TCRdb's copy has only in-frame clones and lacks some. Clone size and V and J calls were adopted from that table, with D and trimming inferred from the DNA. Of fewer than 200,000 clones in the sample, roughly 86% are singletons; the top ten hold around 7.7%. The germline V and J ends were trimmed by 0 bases and 0 bases, with 13 bases remaining between them. The CDR3 is 17 residues long. Germline CDR1 and CDR2: MNHEY and SVGEGT.

Material: peripheral blood. This chain joins TRBV6-2 or TRBV6-3 and TRBJ2-3, with a tentative D call TRBD2 (5 bases). This sequence was found in a man aged 35-49 years who had recovered from COVID-19. As DNA, the CDR3 is TGTGCCAGCAGTTACTCAAGCGGATCTATTAGCACAGATACGCAGTATTTT. Translation gives CASSYSSGSISTDTQYF.